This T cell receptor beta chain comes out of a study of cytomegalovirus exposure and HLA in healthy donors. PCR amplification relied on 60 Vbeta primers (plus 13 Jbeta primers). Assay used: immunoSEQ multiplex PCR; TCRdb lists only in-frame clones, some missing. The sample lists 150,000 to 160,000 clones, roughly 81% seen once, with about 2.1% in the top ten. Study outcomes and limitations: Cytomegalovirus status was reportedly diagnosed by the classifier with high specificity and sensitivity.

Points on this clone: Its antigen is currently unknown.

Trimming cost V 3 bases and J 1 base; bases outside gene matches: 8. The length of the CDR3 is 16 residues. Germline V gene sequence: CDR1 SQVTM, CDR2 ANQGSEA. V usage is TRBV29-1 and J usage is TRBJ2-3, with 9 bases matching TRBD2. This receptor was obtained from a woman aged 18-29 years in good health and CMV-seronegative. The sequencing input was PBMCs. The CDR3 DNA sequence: TGCAGCGTTGAGGGGGGCGGGAGGGCGGGCACAGATACGCAGTATTTT. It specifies CSVEGGGRAGTDTQYF.